This TCR beta chain was sequenced in a study of blood T cells in healthy people across ages. Findings and limits, study-wide: TCR beta diversity, measured per million T cells, fell in a roughly linear way with age. Diversity was higher, and naive CD4+ cells more numerous, in long-lived donors than in aged donors.

V was pared by 5 bases and J by 4 bases, with 15 bases between. CDR3 length: 15 amino acids. Germline CDR1 reads MGHRA; CDR2 reads YSYEKL. A second PCR of 7 to 11 cycles used a sample-barcoded 5' primer and a J-beta primer mix. Any given sample supplied a minimum of 2.5 million CDR3-containing paired-end reads. Each CDR3 protein is one row after TCRdb ran MiXCR on the 5' RACE reads. Found here are fewer than 700,000 distinct CDR3 sequences, approximately 40% of them singletons; the top ten hold about 32%. This clonotype was observed many times. Its target is unknown. The chain joins TRBV4-1 to TRBJ2-1; D might be TRBD1 (5 bases). The sequenced sample consisted of blood. The sequence derives from an older man in good health. In DNA form, the CDR3 reads TGCGCCAGCAGCAAAGGGGCCAGAGGATACAATGAGCAGTTCTTC. This codes for CASSKGARGYNEQFF.